This is a list of T cell receptor beta chains from one sample in a study of radiation and T cells in renal cell carcinoma. The data were produced by immunoSEQ multiplex PCR, yet TCRdb's version contains in-frame clones alone and is incomplete. The sample shows some 120,000 clones, over 75% of them seen only once. Specimen: blood, collected from a patient whose treatment included radiotherapy and nephrectomy. Receptors were obtained from a man aged 50 to 60 with renal cell carcinoma. CDR3s include the opening cysteine and the closing phenylalanine or tryptophan. The D gene is left open where the match is weak. Clone size is given for some rows only: seen once, a few or many times, or a class if the clone is expanded.

d_gene | j_gene | v_gene | abundance | CDR3nt | CDR3aa
NA | TRBJ1-1 | TRBV6-5 | once | TGTGCCAGCAGTTACGGACGATGGGGGGCAGGCACTGAAGCTTTCTTT | CASSYGRWGAGTEAFF
NA | TRBJ2-1 | TRBV5-1 | NA | TGCGCCAGCAGCTTGGCGGGTCTACTCCACAATGAGCAGTTCTTC | CASSLAGLLHNEQFF
NA | TRBJ2-3 | TRBV19 | NA | TGTGCCAGTATAGACTTATTCACAGATACGCAGTATTTT | CASIDLFTDTQYF
TRBD1 | TRBJ1-1 | TRBV5-1 | NA | TGCGCCAGCAGCTTGCAAACAGGGGATTTGAACACTGAAGCTTTCTTT | CASSLQTGDLNTEAFF
NA | TRBJ2-1 | TRBV27 | NA | TGTGCCAGCAGTCTTGGACTAAACTACAATGAGCAGTTCTTC | CASSLGLNYNEQFF
NA | TRBJ2-2 | TRBV10-1 | NA | TGCGCCGGTACAGAGTGGAGGGTAGCCGGGGAGCTGTTTTTT | CAGTEWRVAGELFF
NA | TRBJ1-5 | TRBV4-1 | NA | TGCGCCAGCAGCCCTACCACAGGGTACCAGCCCCAGCATTTT | CASSPTTGYQPQHF
NA | TRBJ2-3 | TRBV7-2 | NA | TGTGCCAGCGTCTCAGGGCGGGGAAACACAGATACGCAGTATTTT | CASVSGRGNTDTQYF
NA | TRBJ2-7 | TRBV10-3 | once | TGTGCCATCAGTGTGGGGTACGAGCAGTACTTC | CAISVGYEQYF
TRBD1 | TRBJ1-1 | TRBV27 | NA | TGTGCCAGCACTCCGGGACAGGGCACTGAAGCTTTCTTT | CASTPGQGTEAFF
NA | TRBJ2-3 | TRBV19 | NA | TGTGCCAGTAGTCCCTTGGAGGGGGCGAGGGCAGATACGCAGTATTTT | CASSPLEGARADTQYF
TRBD1 | TRBJ2-5 | TRBV27 | NA | TGTGCCAGCAGTTTACGGGGACAGGGGAGCGGGCAAGAGACCCAGTACTTC | CASSLRGQGSGQETQYF
NA | TRBJ1-1 | TRBV5-4 | NA | TGTGCCAGCAGCTTGAATCAGAACACTGAAGCTTTCTTT | CASSLNQNTEAFF
NA | TRBJ1-1 | TRBV28 | NA | TGTGCCAGCAGTTCCCCGGGACAAAACACTGAAGCTTTCTTT | CASSSPGQNTEAFF
TRBD2 | TRBJ2-7 | TRBV6-5 | NA | TGTGCCAGCAGATTAGGACTAGCGGGGGTCTACGAGCAGTACTTC | CASRLGLAGVYEQYF
NA | TRBJ1-3 | TRBV7-3 | few | TGTGCCAGCAGCTTAAGTCGGCGAGAATCCGACTCTGGAAACACCATATATTTT | CASSLSRRESDSGNTIYF
NA | TRBJ1-6 | TRBV5-4 | once | TGTGCCAGCAGCCCTGTGGGGGATAATTCACCCCTCCACTTT | CASSPVGDNSPLHF